The rows below give T cell receptor beta chains drawn from one sample of a study of T cell responses to AZD1222 COVID-19 vaccine. Clones were read by immunoSEQ multiplex PCR, and TCRdb kept only the in-frame ones, dropping some. Of under 150,000 clones listed, roughly 89% were seen once; the top ten hold 1% to 1.3%. Sequenced material: peripheral blood, taken 28 days after the second AZD1222 dose. These receptors were collected from an adult who received the AZD1222 COVID-19 vaccine. Each CDR3 is given with its conserved first and last residue. Each record gives: clone size, J gene, V gene, CDR3 protein. Size is stated for part of the rows, as once, few or many counts, or as a class when the clone is expanded.

abundance: -; j_gene: TRBJ1-2; v_gene: TRBV12-5; CDR3aa: CASALDSYYGYTF
abundance: -; j_gene: TRBJ2-7; v_gene: TRBV6-4; CDR3aa: CASSEVAGSNYEQYF
abundance: -; j_gene: TRBJ1-3; v_gene: TRBV6-1; CDR3aa: CASSELGSGNTIYF
abundance: -; j_gene: TRBJ1-5; v_gene: TRBV6-2/TRBV6-3; CDR3aa: CASSPHQGYSNQPQHF
abundance: -; j_gene: TRBJ2-1; v_gene: TRBV12-1; CDR3aa: CASSSDPTDPYNEQFF
abundance: -; j_gene: TRBJ2-3; v_gene: TRBV27; CDR3aa: CASRRTYVATDTQYF
abundance: -; j_gene: TRBJ2-1; v_gene: TRBV7-2; CDR3aa: CASSLGLTSGRGNEQFF
abundance: -; j_gene: TRBJ1-5; v_gene: TRBV19; CDR3aa: CASSIVPPGQNSPQPQHF
abundance: few; j_gene: TRBJ2-1; v_gene: TRBV3-1/TRBV3-2; CDR3aa: CASSQDSPEQFF
abundance: -; j_gene: TRBJ1-2; v_gene: TRBV4-2; CDR3aa: CASSHNLGGVGYGYTF
abundance: -; j_gene: TRBJ2-3; v_gene: TRBV10-3; CDR3aa: CAIRTGTEGTQYF
abundance: -; j_gene: TRBJ2-1; v_gene: TRBV2; CDR3aa: CASSDREGEQFF
abundance: -; j_gene: TRBJ2-7; v_gene: TRBV5-6; CDR3aa: CASSLLGGRITYEQYF
abundance: -; j_gene: TRBJ2-7; v_gene: TRBV7-9; CDR3aa: CASSLGAEFTYEQYF
abundance: -; j_gene: TRBJ1-2; v_gene: TRBV10-3; CDR3aa: CAISESGGGYGYTF
abundance: -; j_gene: TRBJ1-5; v_gene: TRBV19; CDR3aa: CASTGKGNQPQHF
abundance: -; j_gene: TRBJ1-5; v_gene: TRBV6-2/TRBV6-3; CDR3aa: CASSYSKAITAQPQHF
abundance: -; j_gene: TRBJ2-2; v_gene: TRBV19; CDR3aa: CASSGGTANDRTGELFF
abundance: -; j_gene: TRBJ2-1; v_gene: TRBV6-4; CDR3aa: CASSRDRGHNEQFF